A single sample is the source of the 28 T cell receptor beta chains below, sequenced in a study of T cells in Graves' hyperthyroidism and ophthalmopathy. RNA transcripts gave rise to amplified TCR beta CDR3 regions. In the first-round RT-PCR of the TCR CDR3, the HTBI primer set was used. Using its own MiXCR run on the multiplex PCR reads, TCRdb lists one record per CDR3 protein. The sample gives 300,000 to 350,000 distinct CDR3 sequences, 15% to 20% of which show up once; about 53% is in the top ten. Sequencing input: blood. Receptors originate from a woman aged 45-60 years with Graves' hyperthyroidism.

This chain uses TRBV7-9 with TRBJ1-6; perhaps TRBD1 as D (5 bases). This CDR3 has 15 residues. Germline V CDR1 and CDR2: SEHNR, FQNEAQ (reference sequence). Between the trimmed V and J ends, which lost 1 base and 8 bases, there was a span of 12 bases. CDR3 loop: CASSLVGVGHSPLHF. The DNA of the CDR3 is TGTGCCAGCAGCTTAGTCGGAGTGGGGCATTCACCCCTCCACTTT.

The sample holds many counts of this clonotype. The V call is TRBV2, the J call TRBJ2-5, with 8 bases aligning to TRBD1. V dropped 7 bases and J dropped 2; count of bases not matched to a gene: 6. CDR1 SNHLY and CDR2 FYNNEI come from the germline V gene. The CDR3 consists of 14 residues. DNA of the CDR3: TGTGCCAGCATAGGGGACAGGACACAAGAGACCCAGTACTTC. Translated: CASIGDRTQETQYF.

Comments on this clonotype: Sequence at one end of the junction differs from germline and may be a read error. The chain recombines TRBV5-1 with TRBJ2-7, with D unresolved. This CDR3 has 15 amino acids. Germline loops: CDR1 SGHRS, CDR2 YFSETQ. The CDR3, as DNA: TGCGCCAGCAGCTTGGTGGGTGGTCGGTCCTACGAGCAGCACTTC. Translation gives CASSLVGGRSYEQHF.

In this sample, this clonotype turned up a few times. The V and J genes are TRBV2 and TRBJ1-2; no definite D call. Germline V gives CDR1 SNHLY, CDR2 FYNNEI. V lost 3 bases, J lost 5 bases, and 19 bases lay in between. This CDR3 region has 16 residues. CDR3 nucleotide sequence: TGTGCCAGCAGTGAGGTTCCTAAAATCTATGAATATGGCTACACCTTC. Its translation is CASSEVPKIYEYGYTF.

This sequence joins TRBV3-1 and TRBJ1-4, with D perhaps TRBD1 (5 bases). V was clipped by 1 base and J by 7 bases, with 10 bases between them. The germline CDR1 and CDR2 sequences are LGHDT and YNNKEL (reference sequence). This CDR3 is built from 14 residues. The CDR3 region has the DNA TGTGCCAGCAGCCAAGTGCAGGGAGGTGAAAAACTGTTTTTT. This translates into CASSQVQGGEKLFF.

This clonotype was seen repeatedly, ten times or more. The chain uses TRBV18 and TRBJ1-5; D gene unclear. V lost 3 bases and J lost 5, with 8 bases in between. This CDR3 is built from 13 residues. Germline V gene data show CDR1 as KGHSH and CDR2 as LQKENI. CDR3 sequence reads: CASSPTIDQPQHF. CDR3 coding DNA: TGTGCCAGCTCACCGACAATAGATCAGCCCCAGCATTTT. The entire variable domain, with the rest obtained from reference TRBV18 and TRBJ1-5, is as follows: NAGVMQNPRHLVRRRGQEARLRCSPMKGHSHVYWYRQLPEEGLKFMVYLQKENIIDESGMPKERFSAEFPKEGPSILRIQQVVRGDSAAYFCASSPTIDQPQHFGDGTRLSIL.

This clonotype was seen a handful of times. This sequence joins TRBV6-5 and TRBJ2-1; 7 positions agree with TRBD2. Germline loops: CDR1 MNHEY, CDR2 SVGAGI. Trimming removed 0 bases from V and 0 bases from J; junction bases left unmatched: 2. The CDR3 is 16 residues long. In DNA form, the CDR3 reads TGTGCCAGCAGTTACTCCGGGGAGGGCTCCTACAATGAGCAGTTCTTC. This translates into CASSYSGEGSYNEQFF.

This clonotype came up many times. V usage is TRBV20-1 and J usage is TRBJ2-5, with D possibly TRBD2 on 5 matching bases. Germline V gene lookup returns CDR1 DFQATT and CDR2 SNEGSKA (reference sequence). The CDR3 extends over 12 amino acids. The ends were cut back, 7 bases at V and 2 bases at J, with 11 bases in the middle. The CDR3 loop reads CSGEGGQETQYF. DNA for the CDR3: TGCAGTGGAGAGGGCGGTCAAGAGACCCAGTACTTC.

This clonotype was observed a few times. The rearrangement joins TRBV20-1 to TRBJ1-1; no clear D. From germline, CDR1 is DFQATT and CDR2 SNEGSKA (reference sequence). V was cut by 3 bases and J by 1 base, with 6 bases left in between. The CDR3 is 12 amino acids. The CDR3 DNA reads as TGCAGTGCTAGGAATGGGAACACTGAAGCTTTCTTT. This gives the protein CSARNGNTEAFF.

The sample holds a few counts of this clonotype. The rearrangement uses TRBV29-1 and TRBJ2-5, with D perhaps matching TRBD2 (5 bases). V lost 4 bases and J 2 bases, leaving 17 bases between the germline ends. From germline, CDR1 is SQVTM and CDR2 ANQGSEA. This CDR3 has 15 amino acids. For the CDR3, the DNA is TGCAGCGTTGTCCCCCCTAGCAGGCTACAAGAGACCCAGTACTTC. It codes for CSVVPPSRLQETQYF.

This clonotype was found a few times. In DNA form, the CDR3 reads TGTGCCAGCAGCAAGCAGACAGGGAGGGGACCCTACGAGCAGTACGTC. This sequence encodes CASSKQTGRGPYEQYV. The chain combines TRBV5-6 with TRBJ2-7, with D possibly being TRBD1 or TRBD2 (7 bases each). The CDR3 has 16 amino acids. V lost 4 bases to trimming and J lost 2 bases, with 19 bases between them. Germline V lookup: CDR1 SGHDT, CDR2 YYEEEE.

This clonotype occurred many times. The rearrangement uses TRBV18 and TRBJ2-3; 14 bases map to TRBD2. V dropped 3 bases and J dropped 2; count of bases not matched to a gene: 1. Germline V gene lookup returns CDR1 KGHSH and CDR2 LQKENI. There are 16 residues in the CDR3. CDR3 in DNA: TGTGCCAGCTCACCGGGACTAGCGGGGGACACAGATACGCAGTATTTT. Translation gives CASSPGLAGDTDTQYF. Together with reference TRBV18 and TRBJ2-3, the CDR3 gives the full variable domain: NAGVMQNPRHLVRRRGQEARLRCSPMKGHSHVYWYRQLPEEGLKFMVYLQKENIIDESGMPKERFSAEFPKEGPSILRIQQVVRGDSAAYFCASSPGLAGDTDTQYFGPGTRLTVL.

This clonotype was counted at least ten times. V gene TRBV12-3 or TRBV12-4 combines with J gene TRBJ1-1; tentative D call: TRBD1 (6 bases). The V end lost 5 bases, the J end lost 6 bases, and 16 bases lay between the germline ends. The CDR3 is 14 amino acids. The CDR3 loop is CASSEFSGAPEAFF. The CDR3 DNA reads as TGTGCCAGCAGTGAATTTTCGGGGGCCCCTGAAGCTTTCTTT.

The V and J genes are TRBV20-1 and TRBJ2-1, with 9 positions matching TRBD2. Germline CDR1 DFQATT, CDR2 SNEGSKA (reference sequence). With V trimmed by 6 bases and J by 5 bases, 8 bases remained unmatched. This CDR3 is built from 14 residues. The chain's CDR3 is CSAVAGGPDNEQFF. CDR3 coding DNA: TGCAGTGCAGTCGCGGGGGGGCCTGACAATGAGCAGTTCTTC.

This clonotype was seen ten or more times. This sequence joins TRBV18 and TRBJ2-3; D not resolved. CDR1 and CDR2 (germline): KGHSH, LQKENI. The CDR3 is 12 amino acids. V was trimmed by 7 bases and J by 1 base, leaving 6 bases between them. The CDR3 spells CASLEGTDTQYF. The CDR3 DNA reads TGTGCCAGCTTAGAGGGCACAGATACGCAGTATTTT.

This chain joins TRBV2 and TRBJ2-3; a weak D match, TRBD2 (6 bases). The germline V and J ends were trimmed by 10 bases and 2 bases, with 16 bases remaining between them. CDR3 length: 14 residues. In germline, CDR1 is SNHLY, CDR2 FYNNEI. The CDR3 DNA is TGTGCCACCGGAGGGTTCCCTTCCACAGATACGCAGTATTTT. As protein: CATGGFPSTDTQYF.

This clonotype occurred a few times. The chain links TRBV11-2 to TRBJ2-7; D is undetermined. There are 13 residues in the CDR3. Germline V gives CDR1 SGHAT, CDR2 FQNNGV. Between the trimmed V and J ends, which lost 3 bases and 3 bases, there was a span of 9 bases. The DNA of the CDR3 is TGTGCCAGCAGCTTGGGGTCAGTCTACGAGCAGTACGTC. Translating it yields CASSLGSVYEQYV.

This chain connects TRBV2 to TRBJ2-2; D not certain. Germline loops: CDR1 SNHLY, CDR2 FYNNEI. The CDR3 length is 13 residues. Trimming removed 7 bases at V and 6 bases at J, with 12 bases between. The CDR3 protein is CASNPAISGELFF. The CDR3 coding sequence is TGTGCCAGCAATCCAGCAATATCCGGGGAGCTGTTTTTT.

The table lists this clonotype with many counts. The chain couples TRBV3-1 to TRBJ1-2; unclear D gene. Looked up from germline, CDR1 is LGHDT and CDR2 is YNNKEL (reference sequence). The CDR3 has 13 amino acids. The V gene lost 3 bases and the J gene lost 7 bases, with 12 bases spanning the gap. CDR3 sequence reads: CASSHPPGSGYTF. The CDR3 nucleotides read TGTGCCAGCAGCCACCCCCCCGGTTCTGGCTACACCTTC.

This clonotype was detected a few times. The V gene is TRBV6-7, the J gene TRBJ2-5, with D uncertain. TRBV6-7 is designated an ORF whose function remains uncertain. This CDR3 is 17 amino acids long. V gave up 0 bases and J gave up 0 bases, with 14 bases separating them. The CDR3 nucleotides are TGTGCCAGCAGTTACTCGACAAACCGCCCCCACCAAGAGACCCAGTACTTC. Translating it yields CASSYSTNRPHQETQYF.

The CDR3 sequence: CSANRGLTEAFF. The CDR3 DNA reads as TGCAGTGCTAACAGGGGTTTGACTGAAGCTTTCTTT. V and J are TRBV20-1 and TRBJ1-1, with TRBD1 matching over 7 bases. The CDR3 has 12 residues. The germline V gene encodes CDR1 DFQATT and CDR2 SNEGSKA (reference sequence). Trimming cost V 4 bases and J 5 bases; bases outside gene matches: 4.

The CDR3 here is CASSEVSAQFF. The CDR3 region has the DNA TGTGCCAGCAGTGAGGTTTCAGCGCAGTTCTTC. The chain uses TRBV2 and TRBJ2-1; D gene uncertain. This CDR3 is built from 11 residues. CDR1 and CDR2 from the germline V gene are SNHLY and FYNNEI. The ends were cut back, 3 bases at V and 12 bases at J, with 9 bases in the middle.

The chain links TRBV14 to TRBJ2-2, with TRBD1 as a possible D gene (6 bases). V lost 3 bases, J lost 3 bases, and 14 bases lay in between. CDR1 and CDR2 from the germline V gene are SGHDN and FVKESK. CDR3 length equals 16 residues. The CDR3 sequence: CASSQASGAHTGELFF. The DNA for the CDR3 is TGTGCCAGCAGCCAGGCATCAGGGGCGCACACCGGGGAGCTGTTTTTT.

In DNA, the CDR3 is TGCGCCAGCAGCTTGGTGGGGACAACTAATGAAAAACTGTTTTTT. Amino acid sequence: CASSLVGTTNEKLFF. V and J are TRBV5-1 and TRBJ1-4, with unresolved D. V was trimmed by 0 bases and J by 0 bases, leaving 6 bases between them. Germline assignment: CDR1 SGHRS and CDR2 YFSETQ. CDR3 size: 15 residues.

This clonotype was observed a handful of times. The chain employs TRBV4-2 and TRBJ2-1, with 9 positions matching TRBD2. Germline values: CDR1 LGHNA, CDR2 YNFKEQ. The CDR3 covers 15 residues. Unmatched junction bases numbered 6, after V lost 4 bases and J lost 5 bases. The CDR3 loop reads CASSRPGTSNNEQFF. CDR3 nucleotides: TGTGCCAGCAGCCGACCCGGGACTAGCAACAATGAGCAGTTCTTC.

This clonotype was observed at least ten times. The CDR3 spells CASARTSGYNEQFF. The CDR3 nucleotides read TGTGCTAGTGCCCGGACTAGCGGCTACAATGAGCAGTTCTTC. The chain uses TRBV12-5 and TRBJ2-1; 10 bases are shared with TRBD2. With V trimmed by 7 bases and J by 3 bases, 3 bases remained unmatched. The CDR3 has 14 amino acids. From germline, CDR1 is LGHNT and CDR2 FRNRAP.

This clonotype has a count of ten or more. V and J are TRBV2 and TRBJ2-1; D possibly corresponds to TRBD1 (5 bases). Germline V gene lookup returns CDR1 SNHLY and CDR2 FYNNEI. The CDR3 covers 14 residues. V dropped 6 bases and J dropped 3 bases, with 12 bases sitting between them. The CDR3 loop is CASSVITGYNEQFF. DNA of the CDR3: TGTGCCAGCAGCGTCATCACAGGCTACAATGAGCAGTTCTTC.

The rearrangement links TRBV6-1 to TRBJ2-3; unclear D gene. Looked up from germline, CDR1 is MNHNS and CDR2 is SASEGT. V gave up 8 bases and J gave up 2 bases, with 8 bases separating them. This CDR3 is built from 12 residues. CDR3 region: CASRQVTDTQYF. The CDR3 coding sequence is TGTGCCAGCCGCCAGGTCACAGATACGCAGTATTTT.